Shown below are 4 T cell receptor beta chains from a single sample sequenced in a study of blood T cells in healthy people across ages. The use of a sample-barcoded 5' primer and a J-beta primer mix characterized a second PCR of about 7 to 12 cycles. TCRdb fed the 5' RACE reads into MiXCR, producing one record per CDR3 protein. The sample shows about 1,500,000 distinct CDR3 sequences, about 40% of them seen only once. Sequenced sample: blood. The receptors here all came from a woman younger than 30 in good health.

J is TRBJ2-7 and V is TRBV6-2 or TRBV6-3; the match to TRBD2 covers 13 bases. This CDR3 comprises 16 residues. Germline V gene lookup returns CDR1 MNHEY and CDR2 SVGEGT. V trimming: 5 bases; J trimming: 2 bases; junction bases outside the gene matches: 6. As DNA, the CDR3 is TGTGCCAGCAGTAATCCCGGGACTAGCGGGACCTACGAGCAGTACTTC. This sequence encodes CASSNPGTSGTYEQYF.

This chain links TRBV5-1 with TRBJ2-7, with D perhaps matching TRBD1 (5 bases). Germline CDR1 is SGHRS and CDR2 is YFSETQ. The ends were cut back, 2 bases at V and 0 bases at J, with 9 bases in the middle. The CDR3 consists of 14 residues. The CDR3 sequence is CASSFWGNSYEQYF. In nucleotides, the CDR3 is TGCGCCAGCAGCTTCTGGGGCAACTCCTACGAGCAGTACTTC.

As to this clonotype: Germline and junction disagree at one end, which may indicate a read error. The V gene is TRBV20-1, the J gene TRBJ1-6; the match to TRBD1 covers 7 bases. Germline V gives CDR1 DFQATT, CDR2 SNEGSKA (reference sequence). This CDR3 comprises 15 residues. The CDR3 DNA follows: TGCAGTGCTCCCGCCAGGGGGGACCATAATTCACCCCCCCACTTT. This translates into CSAPARGDHNSPPHF.

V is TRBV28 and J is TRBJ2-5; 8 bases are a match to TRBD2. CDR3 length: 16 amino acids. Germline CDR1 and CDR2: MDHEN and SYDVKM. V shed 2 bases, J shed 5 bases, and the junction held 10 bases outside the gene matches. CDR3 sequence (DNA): TGTGCCAGCAGTTTAGGGACTAGGACGTTGTGGGAGACCCAGTACTTC. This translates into CASSLGTRTLWETQYF.